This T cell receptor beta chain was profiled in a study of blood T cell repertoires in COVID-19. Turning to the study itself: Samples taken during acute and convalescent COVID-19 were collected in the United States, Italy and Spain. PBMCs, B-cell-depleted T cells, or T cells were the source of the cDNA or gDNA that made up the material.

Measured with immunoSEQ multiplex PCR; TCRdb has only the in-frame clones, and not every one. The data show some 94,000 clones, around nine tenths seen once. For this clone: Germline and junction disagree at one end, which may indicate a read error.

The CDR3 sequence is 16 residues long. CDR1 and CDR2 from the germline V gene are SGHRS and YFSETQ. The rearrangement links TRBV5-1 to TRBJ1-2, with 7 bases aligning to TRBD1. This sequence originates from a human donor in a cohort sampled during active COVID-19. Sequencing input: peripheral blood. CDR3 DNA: TGCGCCAGCAGTTTGGGACAGTCGCCGGTTAACTATGGCTACACCTTC. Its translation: CASSLGQSPVNYGYTF.